These 10 T cell receptor beta chains came from one sample sequenced in a study of T cells expressing NK-cell markers. From the 5' RACE reads, TCRdb lists one entry per CDR3 protein and no DNA. Its table records 500,000 to 700,000 distinct CDR3 sequences. Input material: blood T cells: a sorted CD56 or NKG2C T cell subset, CD4+ or CD8+ T cells, or bulk PBMC T cells (not recorded which). Receptors originate from a man between 18 and 35 years old in good health.

The chain carries TRBV7-8 and TRBJ1-5; TCRdb designates TRBD1, a call that cannot be tested without DNA. There are 15 residues in the CDR3. Germline V gene lookup returns CDR1 SGHVS and CDR2 FQNEAQ. The CDR3 sequence: CASSLGQRADQPQHF.

The gene calls are TRBV29-1 and TRBJ1-2; TCRdb indicates TRBD1, and absent DNA this call remains unverified. The CDR3 contains 18 residues. Germline V CDR1 and CDR2: SQVTM, ANQGSEA. The CDR3 loop reads CSVEDSNGINRGRSGYTF.

The rearrangement links TRBV5-1 to TRBJ2-5; the TCRdb D gene call, TRBD1, has no DNA to confirm it. This CDR3 contains 15 residues. Germline V CDR1 and CDR2: SGHRS, YFSETQ. The CDR3 reads CASSVPPRGAKTQYF.

This chain's CDR3 is CASSQDSEGLHTEAFF. This chain joins TRBV3-1 and TRBJ1-1. This CDR3 is built from 16 residues. Looked up from germline, CDR1 is LGHDT and CDR2 is YNNKEL (reference sequence).

V is TRBV28 and J is TRBJ1-1. The length of the CDR3 is 14 residues. Germline assignment: CDR1 MDHEN and CDR2 SYDVKM. Here the CDR3 reads CASTTTVGRTEAFF.

The V call is TRBV6-5, the J call TRBJ2-3; TCRdb's D gene call, TRBD2, goes unchecked for lack of DNA. CDR1 is MNHEY, CDR2 SVGAGI, per germline. This CDR3 is built from 17 residues. CDR3 in amino acids: CASSYAMGALLTDTQYF.

The chain couples TRBV27 to TRBJ2-7. This CDR3 is 16 amino acids long. Per germline, CDR1 MNHEY and CDR2 SMNVEV (reference sequence). CDR3 sequence: CASSLTLGMKRYEQYF.

The CDR3: CAISGYPGQALENTEAFF. This chain joins TRBV10-3 and TRBJ1-1; lacking DNA, the TRBD1 call made by TCRdb goes unchecked. The V gene's germline CDR1 is ENHRY and CDR2 SYGVKD. CDR3 length: 18 residues.

The rearrangement uses TRBV9 and TRBJ2-7; TCRdb calls TRBD1, which cannot be checked without DNA. CDR3 length: 16 amino acids. The germline CDR1 and CDR2 sequences are SGDLS and YYNGEE. The CDR3 reads CASSPKGGGGVYEQYF.

This chain connects TRBV7-2 to TRBJ2-4; no DNA is available, so the TRBD1 call from TCRdb remains unchecked. This CDR3 has 14 amino acids. Germline lookup yields CDR1 SGHTA and CDR2 FQGNSA. CDR3 amino acids: CASSFSDRGNIQYF.